This is a list of T cell receptor beta chains from one sample in a study of CD8 T cells in Susac syndrome. TCRdb re-derived calls from the immunoSEQ multiplex PCR reads in MiXCR, one entry per CDR3 protein. The sample yields some 52,000 distinct CDR3 sequences, around 93% seen once. Input material: CD8+ T cells from PBMCs. All receptors come from a human donor with multiple sclerosis. The CDR3 runs from the conserved cysteine through the conserved F or W. A D gene is named only where the DNA matches it firmly. Clone size appears in some rows only: once, few, many, or a class for an expanded clone.

TRBJ1-2 | NA | TRBV7-9 | NA | TGTGCCAGCAGCTTAACCCCCAGCTATGGCTACACCTTC | CASSLTPSYGYTF
TRBJ1-2 | NA | TRBV3-1 | NA | TGTGCCAGCAGCCTATGGGTGAACTATGGCTACACCTTC | CASSLWVNYGYTF
TRBJ2-7 | TRBD2 | TRBV20-1 | once | TGCAGTGCTAGAAGTCTAGCGGAAGGGTACGAGCAGTACTTC | CSARSLAEGYEQYF
TRBJ2-3 | TRBD1 | TRBV30 | NA | TGTGCCAGATCGAGACAGGGAGACACAGATACGCAGTATTTT | CARSRQGDTDTQYF
TRBJ2-7 | TRBD2 | TRBV20-1 | NA | TGCAGTGCTCACGGGGAGCGGGGGGCATACGAGCAGTACTTC | CSAHGERGAYEQYF
TRBJ2-7 | NA | TRBV4-1 | NA | TGCGCCAGCAGCCATGGTCAGACAGGTCCGGCCTACGAGCAGTACTTC | CASSHGQTGPAYEQYF
TRBJ1-1 | NA | TRBV5-1 | once | TGCGCCAGCAGCTCCGGACGGTTGAACACTGAAGCTTTCTTT | CASSSGRLNTEAFF
TRBJ2-2 | NA | TRBV20-1 | NA | TGCAGTGCTAGAGATCCAACCTTTATCACCGGGGAGCTGTTTTTT | CSARDPTFITGELFF
TRBJ2-7 | NA | TRBV7-6 | NA | TGTGCCAGCAGCCCTACACAGGGAACGCTAAGTGAGCAGTACTTC | CASSPTQGTLSEQYF
TRBJ2-7 | TRBD1 | TRBV5-6 | NA | TGTGCCAGCAGCTCCGAGACGACAGGGGTCTACGAGCAGTACTTC | CASSSETTGVYEQYF
TRBJ2-5 | NA | TRBV21-1 | NA | TGTGCCAGCAACCAACAGGGGGAAGAGACCCAGTACTTC | CASNQQGEETQYF
TRBJ1-5 | TRBD1 | TRBV7-6 | NA | TGTGCCAGCAGCGAACGGACAGGGGGCGCGGGTCAGCCCCAGCATTTT | CASSERTGGAGQPQHF
TRBJ1-5 | NA | TRBV28 | NA | TGTGCCAGCAGTTTATGGGCAGGACGCAATCAGCCCCAGCATTTT | CASSLWAGRNQPQHF
TRBJ1-1 | NA | TRBV2 | NA | TGTGCCATCGTAGGCGGACGGCAGAACACTGAAGCTTTCTTT | CAIVGGRQNTEAFF
TRBJ2-7 | NA | TRBV7-6 | NA | TGTGCCAGCAGCCCCGTGGGAATCGAGCAGTACTTC | CASSPVGIEQYF
TRBJ2-7 | NA | TRBV11-2 | NA | TGTGCCAGCAGCAGCGGCGCCCTGGGGGAGCAGTACTTC | CASSSGALGEQYF
TRBJ2-5 | TRBD1 | TRBV20-1 | NA | TGCAGTGCCAGATCCGGGACAGGGCGGGAGACCCAGTACTTC | CSARSGTGRETQYF
TRBJ2-6 | NA | TRBV6-1 | NA | TGTGCCAGCAGCCCCGTGGGTAACCTCGGCTGGGCCAACGTCCTGACTTTC | CASSPVGNLGWANVLTF
TRBJ1-1 | NA | TRBV29-1 | once | TGCAGCGTTTCAGCGGGGGGCAGGGAGAACACTGAAGCTTTCTTT | CSVSAGGRENTEAFF
TRBJ1-1 | NA | TRBV15 | NA | TGTGCCACCAGCAGAGATACATACAATGAAGCTTTCTTT | CATSRDTYNEAFF
TRBJ2-1 | NA | TRBV5-6 | NA | TGTGCCAGCATTGACATGGGTAGCTCCTACAATGAGCAGTTCTTC | CASIDMGSSYNEQFF
TRBJ2-1 | NA | TRBV7-3 | NA | TGTGCCAGCAGCTTATCACAGTACAATGAGCAGTTCTTC | CASSLSQYNEQFF
TRBJ1-1 | NA | TRBV4-1 | NA | TGCGCCAGCAGCCAAGCCCCGTTGTTGAACACTGAAGCTTTCTTT | CASSQAPLLNTEAFF
TRBJ2-7 | TRBD2 | TRBV12-3/TRBV12-4 | NA | TGTGCCAGCAGTTTAGCTGGTGCTAGCGGGGCTTACGAGCAGTACTTC | CASSLAGASGAYEQYF
TRBJ2-7 | TRBD1 | TRBV12-5 | NA | TGTGCTAGTGGTACGGGACAGGTGAGCTACGAGCAGTACTTC | CASGTGQVSYEQYF
TRBJ2-5 | NA | TRBV7-8 | NA | TGTGCCAGCAGCTTAGGGGGGATCTTAGGGACCCAGTACTTC | CASSLGGILGTQYF
TRBJ1-2 | NA | TRBV2 | NA | TGTGCCAGCAGTGAAGGTCAAGGCTATCTAGTCTACACCTTC | CASSEGQGYLVYTF
TRBJ1-2 | NA | TRBV27 | NA | TGTGCCAGCAGTTTATCGGACACCGACCTCGATGGCTACACCTTC | CASSLSDTDLDGYTF
TRBJ1-1 | NA | TRBV20-1 | once | TGCAGTGCTACGCCCACAGTGAAGAACACTGAAGCTTTCTTT | CSATPTVKNTEAFF
TRBJ1-6 | NA | TRBV27 | NA | TGTGCCAGCAGTTTATCAGGGGAGGGTAATTCACCCCTCCACTTT | CASSLSGEGNSPLHF
TRBJ2-7 | NA | TRBV20-1 | NA | TGCAGTGCTAGGGCAACAGAACTCAACGAGCAGTACTTC | CSARATELNEQYF
TRBJ1-2 | NA | TRBV7-9 | NA | TGTGCCAGCAGCTTAGCGATACATAGACAGCGGGAAGGCTACACCTTC | CASSLAIHRQREGYTF
TRBJ1-2 | NA | TRBV30 | NA | TGTGCCTGGGAGGGCCTGAGCTATGGCTACACCTTC | CAWEGLSYGYTF
TRBJ2-1 | TRBD2 | TRBV3-1 | NA | TGTGCCAGCAGCCGCCTAACTAGCGGGGGAAGGGATGAGCAGTTCTTC | CASSRLTSGGRDEQFF
TRBJ2-7 | NA | TRBV23-1 | few | TGCGCCAGCAGTCGTCGTCAGGGCCCGATCAACTACGAGCAGTACTTC | CASSRRQGPINYEQYF
TRBJ1-4 | TRBD1 | TRBV20-1 | NA | TGCAGTGCTCCAGGACAGGGAAATGAAAAACTGTTTTTT | CSAPGQGNEKLFF
TRBJ1-2 | NA | TRBV14 | NA | TGTGCCAGCAGCCAAGATACAGGGCCCTACACCTTC | CASSQDTGPYTF
TRBJ2-7 | NA | TRBV13 | NA | TGTGCCAGCAGCTTAGGAGGGGTAGGGCCCTACGAGCAGTACTTC | CASSLGGVGPYEQYF
TRBJ2-6 | NA | TRBV30 | NA | TGTGCCTGGAGGGGCGTAGCGACTACACCCTCGCGGGCCAACGTCCTGACTTTC | CAWRGVATTPSRANVLTF
TRBJ2-3 | TRBD2 | TRBV6-5 | NA | TGTGCCAGCAGCCGACTAGCGGGGGGTTCAGATACGCAGTATTTT | CASSRLAGGSDTQYF
TRBJ1-5 | TRBD1 | TRBV12-3/TRBV12-4 | NA | TGTGCCAGCAACTCCGGGACAGGGGGCAGGGGAAGGCATTTT | CASNSGTGGRGRHF
TRBJ2-2 | TRBD1 | TRBV7-8 | NA | TGTGCCAGCAGCGTGACAGGGGTTTCGAACACCGGGGAGCTGTTTTTT | CASSVTGVSNTGELFF
TRBJ2-7 | NA | TRBV27 | NA | TGTGCCAGCAGTTTATTTAGAAGCTCCTACGAGCAGTACTTC | CASSLFRSSYEQYF
TRBJ1-3 | TRBD1 | TRBV13 | NA | TGTGCCAGCAGCGACGGACAGGGGGCCTCTGGAAACACCATATATTTT | CASSDGQGASGNTIYF
TRBJ2-5 | NA | TRBV10-3 | once | TGTGCCATCAGTGAGGGGGACCAAAATGCCCAGACCCAGTACTTC | CAISEGDQNAQTQYF
TRBJ2-1 | NA | TRBV30 | NA | TGTGCCTGGAGTGTACAACCGGGACTGGGGTTGGATGAGCAGTTCTTC | CAWSVQPGLGLDEQFF
TRBJ1-4 | NA | TRBV6-1 | NA | TGTGCCAGCAGTGAAGGGAAAACTAATGAAAAACTGTTTTTT | CASSEGKTNEKLFF
TRBJ2-7 | NA | TRBV7-2 | NA | TGTGCCAGCAGCTTAGATGGTACAGCGACCTACGAGCAGTACTTC | CASSLDGTATYEQYF
TRBJ2-5 | TRBD2 | TRBV27 | NA | TGTGCCAGCAGTCCCCGGGACTATTATTCGGAGACCCAGTACTTC | CASSPRDYYSETQYF